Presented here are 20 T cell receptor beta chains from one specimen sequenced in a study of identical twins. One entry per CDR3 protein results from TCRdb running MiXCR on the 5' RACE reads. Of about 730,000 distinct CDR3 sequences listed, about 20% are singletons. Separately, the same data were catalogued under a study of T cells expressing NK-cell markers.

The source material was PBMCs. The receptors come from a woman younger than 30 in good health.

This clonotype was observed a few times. The DNA of the CDR3 is TGTGCCAGCAGCGGGTTAGATTACGAGCAGTACTTC. Translating gives CASSGLDYEQYF. The V call is TRBV12-3 or TRBV12-4, the J call TRBJ2-7; no clear D. The ends were cut back, 6 bases at V and 4 bases at J, with 10 bases in the middle. This CDR3 spans 12 amino acids.

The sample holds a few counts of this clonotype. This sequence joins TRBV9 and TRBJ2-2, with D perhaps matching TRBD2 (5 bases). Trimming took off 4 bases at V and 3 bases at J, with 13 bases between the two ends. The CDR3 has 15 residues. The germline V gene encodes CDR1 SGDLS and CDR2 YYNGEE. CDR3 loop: CASSPATTYTGELFF. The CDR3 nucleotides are TGTGCCAGCAGCCCTGCGACTACCTACACCGGGGAGCTGTTTTTT.

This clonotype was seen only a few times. The chain's CDR3 is CSAQSLEDNEQFF. Written as DNA, the CDR3 is TGCAGTGCTCAATCATTAGAAGACAATGAGCAGTTCTTC. The rearrangement joins TRBV20-1 to TRBJ2-1; D is undetermined. Trimming stripped 5 bases from V and 5 bases from J, with 13 bases between. CDR1 and CDR2 (germline): DFQATT, SNEGSKA (reference sequence). The CDR3 totals 13 residues.

The chain's CDR3 is CASSPGHGNTIYF. CDR3 coding DNA: TGTGCCAGCAGCCCCGGGCACGGAAACACCATATATTTT. The rearrangement links TRBV6-1 to TRBJ1-3; D not certain. Germline CDR1 reads MNHNS; CDR2 reads SASEGT. The CDR3 sequence is 13 residues long. Trimming pared 6 bases from V and 4 bases from J, leaving 10 bases between.

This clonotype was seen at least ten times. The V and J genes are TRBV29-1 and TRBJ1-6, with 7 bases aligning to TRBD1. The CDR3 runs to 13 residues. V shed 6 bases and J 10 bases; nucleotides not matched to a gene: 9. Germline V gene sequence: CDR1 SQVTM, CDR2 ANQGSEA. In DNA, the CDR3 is TGCAGCGTGGGAGAGGGGGCTGGATCACCCCTCCACTTT. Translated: CSVGEGAGSPLHF. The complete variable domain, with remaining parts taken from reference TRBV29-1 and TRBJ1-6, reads SAVISQKPSRDICQRGTSLTIQCQVDSQVTMMFWYRQQPGQSLTLIATANQGSEATYESGFVIDKFPISRPNLTFSTLTVSNMSPEDSSIYLCSVGEGAGSPLHFGNGTRLTVT.

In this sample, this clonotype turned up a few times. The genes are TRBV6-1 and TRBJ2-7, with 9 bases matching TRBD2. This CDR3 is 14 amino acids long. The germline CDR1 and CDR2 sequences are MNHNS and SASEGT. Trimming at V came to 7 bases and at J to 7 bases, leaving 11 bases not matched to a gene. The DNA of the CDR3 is TGTGCCAGCAACCTTTCCGGCGGGAGGGGGGAGCAGTACTTC. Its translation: CASNLSGGRGEQYF.

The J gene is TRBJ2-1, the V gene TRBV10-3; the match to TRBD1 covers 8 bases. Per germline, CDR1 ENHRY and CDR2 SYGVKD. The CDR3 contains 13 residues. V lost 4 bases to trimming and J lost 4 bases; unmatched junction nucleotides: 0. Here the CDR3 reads CAISGTGYNEQFF. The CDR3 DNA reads TGTGCCATCAGTGGGACAGGGTACAATGAGCAGTTCTTC.

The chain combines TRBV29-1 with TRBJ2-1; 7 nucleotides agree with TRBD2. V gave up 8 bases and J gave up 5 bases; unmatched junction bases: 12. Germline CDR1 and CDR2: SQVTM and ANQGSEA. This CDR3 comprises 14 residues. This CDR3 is CSFLAEVPDNEQFF. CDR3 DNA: TGCAGCTTTCTAGCGGAGGTACCCGACAATGAGCAGTTCTTC.

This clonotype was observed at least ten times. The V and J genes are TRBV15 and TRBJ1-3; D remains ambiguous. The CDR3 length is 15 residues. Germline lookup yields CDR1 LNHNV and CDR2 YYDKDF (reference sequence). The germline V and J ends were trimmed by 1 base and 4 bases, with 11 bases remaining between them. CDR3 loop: CATSRGLDGGNTIYF. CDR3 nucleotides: TGTGCCACCAGCAGAGGCTTGGACGGAGGAAACACCATATATTTT. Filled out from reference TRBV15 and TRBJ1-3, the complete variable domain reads DAMVIQNPRYQVTQFGKPVTLSCSQTLNHNVMYWYQQKSSQAPKLLFHYYDKDFNNEADTPDNFQSRRPNTSFCFLDIRSPGLGDTAMYLCATSRGLDGGNTIYFGEGSWLTVV.

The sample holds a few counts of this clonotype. CDR3 protein: CASSRDSTLYNEQFF. CDR3 bases: TGTGCCAGCTCCCGGGACAGCACCCTTTACAATGAGCAGTTCTTC. V is TRBV12-3 or TRBV12-4 and J is TRBJ2-1; 7 nucleotides line up with TRBD1. V lost 8 bases and J lost 4; bases outside the gene matches: 11. The CDR3 has 15 residues.

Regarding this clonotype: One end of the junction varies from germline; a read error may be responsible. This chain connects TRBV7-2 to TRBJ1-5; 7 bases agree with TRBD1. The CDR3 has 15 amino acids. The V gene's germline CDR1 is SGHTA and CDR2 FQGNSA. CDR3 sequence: CASSVRGGGKQPQHF. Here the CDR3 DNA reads TGTGCCAGCAGCGTGAGGGGAGGGGGCAAGCAGCCCCAGCATTTT.

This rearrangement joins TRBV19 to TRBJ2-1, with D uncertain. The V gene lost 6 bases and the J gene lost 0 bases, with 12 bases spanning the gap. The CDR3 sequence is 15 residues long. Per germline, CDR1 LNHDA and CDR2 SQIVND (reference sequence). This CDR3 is CASRSYSSSYNEQFF. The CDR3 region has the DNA TGTGCCAGTAGAAGCTACTCTAGCTCCTACAATGAGCAGTTCTTC.

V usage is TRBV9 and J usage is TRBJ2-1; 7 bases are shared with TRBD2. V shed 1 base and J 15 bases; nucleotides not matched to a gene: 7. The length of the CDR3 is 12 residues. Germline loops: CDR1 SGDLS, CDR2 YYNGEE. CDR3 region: CASSVIAGETFF. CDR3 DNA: TGTGCCAGCAGCGTAATCGCGGGAGAGACGTTCTTC.

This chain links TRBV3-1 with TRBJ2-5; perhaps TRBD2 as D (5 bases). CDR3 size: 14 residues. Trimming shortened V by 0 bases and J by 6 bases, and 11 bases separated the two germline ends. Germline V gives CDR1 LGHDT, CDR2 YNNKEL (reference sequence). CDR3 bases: TGTGCCAGCAGCCAAGAAGTAGCGAGCAAGACCCAGTACTTC. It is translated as CASSQEVASKTQYF.

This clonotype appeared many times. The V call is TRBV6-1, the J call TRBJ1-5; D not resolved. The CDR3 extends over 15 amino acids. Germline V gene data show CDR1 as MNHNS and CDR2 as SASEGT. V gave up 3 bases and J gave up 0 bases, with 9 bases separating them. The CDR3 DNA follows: TGTGCCAGCAGTGACAGCTCCTATAGCAATCAGCCCCAGCATTTT. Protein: CASSDSSYSNQPQHF.

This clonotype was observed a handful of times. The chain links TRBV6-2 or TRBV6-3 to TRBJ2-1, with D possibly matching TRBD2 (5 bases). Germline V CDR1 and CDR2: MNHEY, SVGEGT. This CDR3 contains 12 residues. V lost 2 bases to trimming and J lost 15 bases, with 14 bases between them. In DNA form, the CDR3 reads TGTGCCAGCAGTTACACGGGCCTTGGAGGGTTCTTC. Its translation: CASSYTGLGGFF.

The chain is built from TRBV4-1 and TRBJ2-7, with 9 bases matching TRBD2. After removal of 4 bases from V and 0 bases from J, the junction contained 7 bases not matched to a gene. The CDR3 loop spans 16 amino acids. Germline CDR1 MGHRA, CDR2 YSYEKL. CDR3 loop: CASSRTRLADSYEQYF. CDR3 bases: TGCGCCAGCAGCCGGACCCGACTAGCGGACTCCTACGAGCAGTACTTC.

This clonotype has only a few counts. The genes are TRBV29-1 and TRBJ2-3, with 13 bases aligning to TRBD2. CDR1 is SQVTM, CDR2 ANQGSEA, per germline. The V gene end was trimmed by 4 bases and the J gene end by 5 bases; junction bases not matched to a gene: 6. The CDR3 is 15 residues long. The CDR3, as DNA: TGCAGCGTTGCCCCGACTAGCGGGGGGAAAGATACGCAGTATTTT. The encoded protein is CSVAPTSGGKDTQYF.

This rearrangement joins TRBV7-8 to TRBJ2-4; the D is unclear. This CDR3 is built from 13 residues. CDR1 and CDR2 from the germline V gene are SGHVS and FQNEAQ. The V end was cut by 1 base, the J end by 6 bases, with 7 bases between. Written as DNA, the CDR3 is TGTGCCAGCAGCTTAGAGCTCAGAAACATTCAGTACTTC. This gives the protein CASSLELRNIQYF.

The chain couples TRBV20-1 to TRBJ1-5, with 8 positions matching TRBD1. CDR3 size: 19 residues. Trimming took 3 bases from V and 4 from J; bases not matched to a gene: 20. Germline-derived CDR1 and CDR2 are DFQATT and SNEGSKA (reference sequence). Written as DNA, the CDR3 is TGCAGTGCTAGCAAGCCGGACAGGGCCAACGGTCCTCCAAATCAGCCCCAGCATTTT. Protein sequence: CSASKPDRANGPPNQPQHF.